The entry that follows covers one T cell receptor (beta chain) sequence. What it recognizes is unknown. This CDR3 has 14 residues. Germline values: CDR1 MDHEN, CDR2 SYDVKM. V lost 6 bases to trimming and J lost 0 bases, with 10 bases between them. As every portion of the isolated RNA was reverse transcribed, the sequencing read expressed TCRB transcripts. The protocol was immunoSEQ multiplex PCR, while the TCRdb copy is restricted to in-frame clones and leaves out a portion. The profile shows approximately 260,000 clones, approximately 25% of them singletons. The data derive from a study of beta chain features in type 1 diabetes. Findings of the study overall: TCRB CDR3s were moderately but significantly shorter in Type 1 diabetes patients in all four CD4+ subsets. HLA influence on TCRB rearrangement stayed unresolved here.

This sequence joins TRBV28 and TRBJ2-3; no clear D. The sample taken for sequencing was naive CD4+ T cells from blood. The clonotype comes from a woman between 25 and 40 years old with type 1 diabetes. CDR3 amino acids: CASSQITSTDTQYF. DNA for the CDR3: TGTGCCAGCAGCCAAATCACTAGCACAGATACGCAGTATTTT.